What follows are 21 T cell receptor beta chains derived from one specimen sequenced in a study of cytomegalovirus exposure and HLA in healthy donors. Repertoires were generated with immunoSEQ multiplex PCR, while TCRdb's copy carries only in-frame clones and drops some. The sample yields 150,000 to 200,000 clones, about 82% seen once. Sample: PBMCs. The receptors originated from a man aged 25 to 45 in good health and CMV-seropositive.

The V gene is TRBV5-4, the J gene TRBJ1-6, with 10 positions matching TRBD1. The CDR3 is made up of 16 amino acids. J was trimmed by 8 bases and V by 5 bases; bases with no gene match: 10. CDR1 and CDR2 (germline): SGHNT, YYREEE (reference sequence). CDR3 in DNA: TGTGCCAGCAGAAAGGCGGGGGACAGGGGAGATTCACCCCTCCACTTT. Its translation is CASRKAGDRGDSPLHF.

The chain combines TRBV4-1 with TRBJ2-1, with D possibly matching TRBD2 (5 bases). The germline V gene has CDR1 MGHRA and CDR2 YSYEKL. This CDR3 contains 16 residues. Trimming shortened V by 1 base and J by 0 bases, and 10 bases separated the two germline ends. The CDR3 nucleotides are TGCGCCAGCAGCCAAGGACTGGGAGCCTCCTACAATGAGCAGTTCTTC. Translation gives CASSQGLGASYNEQFF.

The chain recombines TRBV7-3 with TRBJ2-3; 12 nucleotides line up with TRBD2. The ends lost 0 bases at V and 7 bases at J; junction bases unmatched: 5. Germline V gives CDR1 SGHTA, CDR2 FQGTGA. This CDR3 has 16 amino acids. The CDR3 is CASSLTLAGGRNTQYF. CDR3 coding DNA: TGTGCCAGCAGCTTAACGCTAGCGGGGGGGCGTAATACGCAGTATTTT.

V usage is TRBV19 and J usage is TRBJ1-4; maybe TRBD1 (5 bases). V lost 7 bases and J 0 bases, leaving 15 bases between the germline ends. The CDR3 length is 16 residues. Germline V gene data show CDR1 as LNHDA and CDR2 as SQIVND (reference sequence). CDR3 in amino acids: CASTPQGRATNEKLFF. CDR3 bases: TGTGCCAGTACCCCTCAGGGTCGGGCAACTAATGAAAAACTGTTTTTT.

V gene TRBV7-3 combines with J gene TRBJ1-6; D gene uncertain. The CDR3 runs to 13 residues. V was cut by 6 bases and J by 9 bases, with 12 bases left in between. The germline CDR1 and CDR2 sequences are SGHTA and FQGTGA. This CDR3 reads CASSPGSASPLHF. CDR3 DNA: TGTGCCAGCAGTCCAGGATCTGCTTCACCCCTCCACTTT.

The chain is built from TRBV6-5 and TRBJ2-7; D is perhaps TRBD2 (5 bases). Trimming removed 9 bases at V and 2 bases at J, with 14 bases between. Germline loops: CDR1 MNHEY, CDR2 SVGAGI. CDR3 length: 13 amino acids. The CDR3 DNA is TGTGCCAGTTCCCCCCCCGGGGCCTACGAGCAGTACTTC. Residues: CASSPPGAYEQYF.

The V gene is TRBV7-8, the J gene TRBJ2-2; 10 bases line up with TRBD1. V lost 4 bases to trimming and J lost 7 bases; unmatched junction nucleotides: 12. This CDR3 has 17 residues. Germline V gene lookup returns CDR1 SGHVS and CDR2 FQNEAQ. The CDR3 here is CASSSWGTGELIGELFF. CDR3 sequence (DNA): TGTGCCAGCAGCTCGTGGGGGACAGGGGAATTAATCGGGGAGCTGTTTTTT. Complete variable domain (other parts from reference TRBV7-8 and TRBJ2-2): GAGVSQSPRYKVAKRGQDVALRCDPISGHVSLFWYQQALGQGPEFLTYFQNEAQLDKSGLPSDRFFAERPEGSVSTLKIQRTQQEDSAVYLCASSSWGTGELIGELFFGEGSRLTVL.

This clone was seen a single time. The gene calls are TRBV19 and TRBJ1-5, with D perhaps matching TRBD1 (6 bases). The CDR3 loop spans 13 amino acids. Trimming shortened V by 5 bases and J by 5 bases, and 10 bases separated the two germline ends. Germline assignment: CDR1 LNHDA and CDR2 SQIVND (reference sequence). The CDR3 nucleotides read TGTGCCAGTAGTGTACAGGGATATCAGCCCCAGCATTTT. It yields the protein CASSVQGYQPQHF. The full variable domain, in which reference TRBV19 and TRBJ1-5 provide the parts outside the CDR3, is DGGITQSPKYLFRKEGQNVTLSCEQNLNHDAMYWYRQDPGQGLRLIYYSQIVNDFQKGDIAEGYSVSREKKESFPLTVTSAQKNPTAFYLCASSVQGYQPQHFGDGTRLSIL.

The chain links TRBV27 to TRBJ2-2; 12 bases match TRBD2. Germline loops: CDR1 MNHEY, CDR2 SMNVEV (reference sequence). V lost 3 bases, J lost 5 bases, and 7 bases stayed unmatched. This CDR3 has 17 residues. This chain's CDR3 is CASSLAPTSGGTGELFF. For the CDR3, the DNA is TGTGCCAGCAGTTTGGCCCCCACTAGCGGGGGGACCGGGGAGCTGTTTTTT.

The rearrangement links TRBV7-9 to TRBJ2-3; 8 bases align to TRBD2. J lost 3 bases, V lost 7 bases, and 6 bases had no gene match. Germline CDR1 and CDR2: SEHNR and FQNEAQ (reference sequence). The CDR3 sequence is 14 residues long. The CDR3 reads CASNLAGLTDTQYF. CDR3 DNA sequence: TGTGCCAGCAATCTAGCGGGCTTGACAGATACGCAGTATTTT.

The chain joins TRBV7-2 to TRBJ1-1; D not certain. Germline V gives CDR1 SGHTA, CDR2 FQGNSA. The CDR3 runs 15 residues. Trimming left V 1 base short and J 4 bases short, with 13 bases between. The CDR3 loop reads CASSLEFPSSTEAFF. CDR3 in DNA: TGTGCCAGCAGCTTAGAATTTCCATCCAGCACTGAAGCTTTCTTT.

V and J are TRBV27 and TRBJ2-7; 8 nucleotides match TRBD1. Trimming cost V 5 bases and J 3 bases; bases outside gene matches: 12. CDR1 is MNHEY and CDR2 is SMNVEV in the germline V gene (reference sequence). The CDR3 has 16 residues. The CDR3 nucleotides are TGTGCCAGCAGTCCGTCCCTGGGACAGGAGATCTACGAGCAGTACTTC. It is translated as CASSPSLGQEIYEQYF.

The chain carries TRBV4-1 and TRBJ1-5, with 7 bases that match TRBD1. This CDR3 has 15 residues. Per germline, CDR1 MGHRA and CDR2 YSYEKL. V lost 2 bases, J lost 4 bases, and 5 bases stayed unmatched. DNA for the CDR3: TGCGCCAGCAGCCAACCGGGACAGCAGAATCAGCCCCAGCATTTT. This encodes CASSQPGQQNQPQHF.

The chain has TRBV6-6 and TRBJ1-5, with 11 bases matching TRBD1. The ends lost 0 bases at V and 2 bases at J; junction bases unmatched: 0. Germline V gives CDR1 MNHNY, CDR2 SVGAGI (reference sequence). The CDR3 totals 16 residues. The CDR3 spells CASSYSGQGGNQPQHF. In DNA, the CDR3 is TGTGCCAGCAGTTACTCGGGACAGGGGGGCAATCAGCCCCAGCATTTT.

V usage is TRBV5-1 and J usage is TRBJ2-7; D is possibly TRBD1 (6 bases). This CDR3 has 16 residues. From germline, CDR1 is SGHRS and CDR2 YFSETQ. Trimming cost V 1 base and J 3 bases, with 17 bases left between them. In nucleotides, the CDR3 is TGCGCCAGCAGCTTGCGTTCAGACAGGATAAACTACGAGCAGTACTTC. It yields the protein CASSLRSDRINYEQYF.

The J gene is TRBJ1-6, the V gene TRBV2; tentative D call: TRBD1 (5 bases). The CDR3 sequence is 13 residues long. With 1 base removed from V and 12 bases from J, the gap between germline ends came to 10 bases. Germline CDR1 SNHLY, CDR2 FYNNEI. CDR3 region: CASSEEGRGPLHF. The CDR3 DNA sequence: TGTGCCAGCAGTGAAGAGGGGCGGGGACCCCTCCACTTT.

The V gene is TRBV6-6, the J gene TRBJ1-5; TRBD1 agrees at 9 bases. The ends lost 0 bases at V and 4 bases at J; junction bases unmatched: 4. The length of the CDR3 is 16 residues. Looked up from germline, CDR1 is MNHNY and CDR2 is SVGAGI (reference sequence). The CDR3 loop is CASSYSGTGLNQPQHF. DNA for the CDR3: TGTGCCAGCAGTTACTCTGGGACAGGGTTAAATCAGCCCCAGCATTTT.

CDR3: CASGFGTGGYQPQHF. The CDR3 coding sequence is TGTGCTAGTGGTTTTGGGACAGGGGGTTATCAGCCCCAGCATTTT. The V gene is TRBV12-5, the J gene TRBJ1-5, with 11 bases fitting TRBD1. The J segment lost 5 bases and the V segment lost 3 bases, leaving 3 bases of the junction unmatched. This CDR3 spans 15 amino acids. CDR1 and CDR2 (germline): LGHNT, FRNRAP.

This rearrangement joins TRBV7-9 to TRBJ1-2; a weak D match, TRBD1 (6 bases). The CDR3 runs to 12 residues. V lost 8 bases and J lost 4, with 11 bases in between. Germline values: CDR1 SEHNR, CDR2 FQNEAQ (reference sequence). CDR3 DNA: TGTGCCAGCTCGGGACACTTCTATGGCTACACCTTC. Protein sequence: CASSGHFYGYTF.

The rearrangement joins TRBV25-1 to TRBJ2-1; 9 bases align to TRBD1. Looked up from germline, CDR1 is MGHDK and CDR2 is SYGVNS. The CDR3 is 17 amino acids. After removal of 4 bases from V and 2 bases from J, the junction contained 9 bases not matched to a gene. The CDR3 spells CASSGVRDRVTYNEQFF. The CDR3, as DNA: TGTGCCAGCAGTGGAGTCCGGGACAGGGTGACCTACAATGAGCAGTTCTTC.

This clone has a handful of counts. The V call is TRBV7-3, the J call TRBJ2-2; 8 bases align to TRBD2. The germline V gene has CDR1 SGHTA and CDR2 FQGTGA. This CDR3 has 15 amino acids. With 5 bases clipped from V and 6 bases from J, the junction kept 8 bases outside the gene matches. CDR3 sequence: CASSVDYSGAGELFF. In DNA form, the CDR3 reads TGTGCCAGCAGCGTGGACTATAGCGGGGCCGGGGAGCTGTTTTTT.